This passage covers 22 T cell receptor beta chains from one sample sequenced in a study of CD8+CD57+ T cells in acquired aplastic anemia. The TCR beta profiling, which covered VDJ combination and CDR3 sequence, was carried out using genomic DNA as the template. Via MiXCR, TCRdb re-called the reads, giving one row per CDR3 protein. This table has some 200,000 distinct CDR3 sequences, around 32% appearing once. Sequencing was done on a sample of sorted CD4+, CD8+, or CD8+CD57+ T cells (not recorded which) from PBMCs. The receptors stem from a human donor in good health, serving as a control.

The J gene is TRBJ2-3, the V gene TRBV10-2; 8 bases match TRBD2. CDR1 WSHSY and CDR2 SAAADI come from the germline V gene. The CDR3 length is 12 residues. CDR3 in DNA: TGCACGGCCGGGGGGGAGACAGATACGCAGTATTTT. Residues: CTAGGETDTQYF.

This clonotype was seen more than once but under ten times. The V gene is TRBV30, the J gene TRBJ1-1; TRBD1 matches at 8 bases. Germline V gene sequence: CDR1 GTSNPN, CDR2 SVGIG (reference sequence). Trimming took 1 base from V and 1 from J; bases not matched to a gene: 5. The CDR3 covers 15 residues. DNA of the CDR3: TGTGCCTGGAGTGCGCCGACAGGGGAGAACACTGAAGCTTTCTTT. The encoded protein is CAWSAPTGENTEAFF.

In this sample, this clonotype turned up many times. This chain uses TRBV4-2 with TRBJ2-7; perhaps TRBD1 as D (5 bases). CDR3 length: 15 amino acids. CDR1 and CDR2 from the germline V gene are LGHNA and YNFKEQ. The germline V and J ends were trimmed by 0 bases and 3 bases, with 12 bases remaining between them. CDR3 residues: CASSQDLTQGYEQYF. The CDR3 DNA reads as TGTGCCAGCAGCCAAGATCTCACTCAGGGCTACGAGCAGTACTTC.

At least ten counts were recorded for this clonotype. The V and J genes are TRBV4-1 and TRBJ1-2; D call uncertain. This CDR3 comprises 13 residues. Germline-derived CDR1 and CDR2 are MGHRA and YSYEKL. Trimming took off 3 bases at V and 5 bases at J, with 10 bases between the two ends. The CDR3 is CASSHPTTYGYTF. Written as DNA, the CDR3 is TGCGCCAGCAGCCACCCCACCACTTATGGCTACACCTTC.

The chain carries TRBV10-3 and TRBJ1-6; TRBD1 agrees at 12 bases. Trimming at V came to 3 bases and at J to 10 bases, leaving 4 bases not matched to a gene. From germline, CDR1 is ENHRY and CDR2 SYGVKD. This CDR3 region has 15 residues. The CDR3 region has the DNA TGTGCCATCAGTGAACGGGGGACAGGGGGCTCACCCCTCCACTTT. This encodes CAISERGTGGSPLHF.

Ten or more counts support this clonotype. The rearrangement joins TRBV12-3 or TRBV12-4 to TRBJ1-2; D unresolved. Trimming removed 1 base from V and 2 bases from J, with 14 bases in between. There are 16 residues in the CDR3. CDR3 sequence: CASSLVYPFSNYGYTF. The CDR3 nucleotides read TGTGCCAGCAGTTTAGTGTATCCCTTTTCCAACTATGGCTACACCTTC.

The rearrangement links TRBV10-3 to TRBJ1-2; 7 bases are a match to TRBD1. Trimming took 7 bases from V and 4 from J; bases not matched to a gene: 9. The CDR3 is 14 amino acids. Germline V gene lookup returns CDR1 ENHRY and CDR2 SYGVKD. The CDR3 region has the DNA TGTGCCATCACAAGGGACAGAAGTTCCTATGGCTACACCTTC. Translated: CAITRDRSSYGYTF.

V usage is TRBV2 and J usage is TRBJ2-5; D ambiguous. CDR1 and CDR2 from the germline V gene are SNHLY and FYNNEI. The CDR3 is 15 amino acids. Trimming took 6 bases from V and 0 from J, leaving 14 bases between them. The CDR3 sequence is CASSQVKVHQETQYF. The CDR3 region has the DNA TGTGCCAGCAGCCAAGTCAAGGTCCACCAAGAGACCCAGTACTTC. The full variable domain, completed using reference TRBV2 and TRBJ2-5, is EPEVTQTPSHQVTQMGQEVILRCVPISNHLYFYWYRQILGQKVEFLVSFYNNEISEKSEIFDDQFSVERPDGSNFTLKIRSTKLEDSAMYFCASSQVKVHQETQYFGPGTRLLVL.

In its sample, this clonotype was seen many times. This chain links TRBV7-8 with TRBJ1-2; D may be TRBD1 (5 bases). V dropped 5 bases and J dropped 4 bases, with 17 bases sitting between them. Germline V gene sequence: CDR1 SGHVS, CDR2 FQNEAQ. The CDR3 sequence is 15 residues long. The DNA for the CDR3 is TGTGCCAGCAGCCCAAGCGGGGGTGTGGGCTATGGCTACACCTTC. It encodes CASSPSGGVGYGYTF.

In the case of this clonotype: Just one base apart from a much larger clone, this may be a read error. The V and J genes are TRBV20-1 and TRBJ1-2; D possibly corresponds to TRBD1 (5 bases). The length of the CDR3 is 12 residues. Per germline, CDR1 DFQATT and CDR2 SNEGSKA (reference sequence). The CDR3 loop is CSAQTGDYGYSF. CDR3 nucleotides: TGCAGTGCTCAGACCGGGGACTATGGCTACTCCTTC.

This clonotype has a count of ten or more. CDR3 sequence (DNA): TGTGCCAGCAGCTTGGGACCGACGGGGATGAATTCACCCCTCCACTTT. It yields the protein CASSLGPTGMNSPLHF. The chain links TRBV5-6 to TRBJ1-6; no firm D call. Trimming pared 0 bases from V and 7 bases from J, leaving 14 bases between. The CDR3 sequence is 16 residues long. The germline CDR1 and CDR2 sequences are SGHDT and YYEEEE.

To note about this clonotype: This may arise from a read error, as a much more abundant clone is one base away. The V and J genes are TRBV5-1 and TRBJ2-7; possible D gene TRBD1, 7 bases. This CDR3 spans 15 amino acids. Germline CDR1 is SGHRS and CDR2 is YFSETQ. CDR3 loop: CASSLGQGGEDEQCF. Written as DNA, the CDR3 is TGCGCCAGCAGCTTGGGGCAGGGGGGCGAAGACGAGCAGTGCTTC.

This clonotype showed up many times. The rearrangement links TRBV20-1 to TRBJ2-7; D remains unclear. The CDR3 runs 13 residues. The V gene's germline CDR1 is DFQATT and CDR2 SNEGSKA (reference sequence). Trimming left V 1 base short and J 5 bases short, with 12 bases between. The CDR3 here is CSARAGRPHEQYF. The CDR3 nucleotides read TGCAGTGCTAGAGCGGGCAGGCCCCACGAGCAGTACTTC.

This clonotype was recorded at least ten times. The chain recombines TRBV7-2 with TRBJ2-7; perhaps TRBD2 as D (6 bases). The V gene's germline CDR1 is SGHTA and CDR2 FQGNSA. The CDR3 length is 15 residues. Trimming shortened V by 5 bases and J by 10 bases, and 24 bases separated the two germline ends. CDR3 sequence (DNA): TGTGCCAGCAGCGCAACAGGACGGGCGGGGCTTGAACAGTACTTC. It translates to CASSATGRAGLEQYF.

In its sample, this clonotype was seen many times. This chain links TRBV12-3 or TRBV12-4 with TRBJ2-7; 11 bases line up with TRBD2. Losses at the gene ends were 8 bases for V and 4 bases for J; bases not matched to a gene: 7. This CDR3 contains 14 residues. CDR3 amino acids: CASRLGLAVYEQYF. In nucleotides, the CDR3 is TGTGCCAGCCGTCTGGGACTAGCGGTGTACGAGCAGTACTTC.

The rearrangement uses TRBV7-3 and TRBJ2-7; 10 bases line up with TRBD2. J was trimmed by 0 bases and V by 5 bases; bases with no gene match: 1. The length of the CDR3 is 14 residues. Germline V gives CDR1 SGHTA, CDR2 FQGTGA. CDR3 DNA sequence: TGTGCCAGCAGCGCTAGCGGGAGCTCCTACGAGCAGTACTTC. Translation gives CASSASGSSYEQYF.

This clonotype showed up many times. An end of the junction does not agree with germline; a read error may underlie this. The chain employs TRBV15 and TRBJ2-1; 7 bases are a match to TRBD2. Looked up from germline, CDR1 is LNHNV and CDR2 is YYDKDF (reference sequence). This CDR3 is built from 14 residues. CDR3 DNA: TGTGCCACCAGCAGAGAATGGGACTACCATGAGCAGTTCTTC. Translating it yields CATSREWDYHEQFF.

This clonotype was found a few times. This sequence joins TRBV6-5 and TRBJ2-1; 7 nucleotides line up with TRBD2. CDR3 length: 15 amino acids. The germline V gene has CDR1 MNHEY and CDR2 SVGAGI. The J segment lost 3 bases and the V segment lost 3 bases, leaving 5 bases of the junction unmatched. The CDR3 sequence is CASSYRGGVYNEQFF. The CDR3 DNA is TGTGCCAGCAGTTATCGCGGGGGAGTCTACAATGAGCAGTTCTTC.

J is TRBJ1-1 and V is TRBV5-1; D is perhaps TRBD1 (5 bases). The CDR3 runs 13 residues. The germline V gene encodes CDR1 SGHRS and CDR2 YFSETQ. V lost 3 bases and J lost 4, with 10 bases in between. This chain's CDR3 is CASSWLGLTEAFF. In nucleotides, the CDR3 is TGCGCCAGCAGCTGGTTGGGACTCACTGAAGCTTTCTTT.

With regard to this clonotype: The final CDR3 position lacks the conserved phenylalanine or tryptophan, pointing to a likely read error. The gene calls are TRBV10-3 and TRBJ2-5, with a tentative D call TRBD1 (5 bases). Germline assignment: CDR1 ENHRY and CDR2 SYGVKD. Deletions cut 4 bases from V and 2 bases from J, with 14 bases between. The CDR3 sequence is 15 residues long. The chain's CDR3 is CAISGSRGSQETQYL. The CDR3 DNA is TGTGCCATCAGTGGGTCAAGGGGTTCACAAGAGACCCAGTACTTA.

The chain couples TRBV19 to TRBJ1-2, with 7 bases that match TRBD1. In germline, CDR1 is LNHDA, CDR2 SQIVND (reference sequence). Trimming at V came to 11 bases and at J to 4 bases, leaving 7 bases not matched to a gene. This CDR3 is built from 12 residues. The CDR3 sequence is CASGTVAYGYTF. CDR3 DNA: TGTGCCTCGGGGACAGTTGCCTATGGCTACACCTTC.

The CDR3 sequence: CASRGDRDNYGYTF. The CDR3 nucleotides are TGTGCCAGCAGGGGGGACAGGGACAACTATGGCTACACCTTC. The chain joins TRBV2 to TRBJ1-2; 9 bases agree with TRBD1. The CDR3 loop spans 14 amino acids. Germline V gene lookup returns CDR1 SNHLY and CDR2 FYNNEI. V lost 6 bases, J lost 2 bases, and 4 bases stayed unmatched.